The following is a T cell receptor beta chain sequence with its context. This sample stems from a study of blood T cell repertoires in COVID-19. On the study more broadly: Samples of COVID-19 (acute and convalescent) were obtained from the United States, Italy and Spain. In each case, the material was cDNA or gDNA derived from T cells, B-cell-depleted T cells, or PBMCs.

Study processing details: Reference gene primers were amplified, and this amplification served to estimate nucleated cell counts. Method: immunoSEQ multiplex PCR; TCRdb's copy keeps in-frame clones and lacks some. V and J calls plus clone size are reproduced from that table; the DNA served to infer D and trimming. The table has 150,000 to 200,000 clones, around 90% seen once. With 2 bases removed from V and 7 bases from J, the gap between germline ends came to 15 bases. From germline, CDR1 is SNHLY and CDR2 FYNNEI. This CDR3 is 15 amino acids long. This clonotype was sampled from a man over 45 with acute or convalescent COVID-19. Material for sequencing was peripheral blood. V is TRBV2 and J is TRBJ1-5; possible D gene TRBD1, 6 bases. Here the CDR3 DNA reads TGTGCCAGCAGTGAAACTAGGCAGGGGTCACAGCCCCAGCATTTT. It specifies CASSETRQGSQPQHF.